These 19 T cell receptor beta chains originate from one sample sequenced in a study of T-cell memory formation after mild COVID-19. From the 5' RACE reads, TCRdb called clonotypes with MiXCR, one entry per CDR3 protein. The sample contains about 340,000 distinct CDR3 sequences, around 13% of which appear only once. Sequenced material: PBMCs or a T cell subset sorted from them (not recorded which). Source of these receptors: a man younger than 35 who had mild COVID-19 (a few samples of this study predate the infection). Cell type and time point are not known.

This clonotype showed up just a few times. The junction departs from the called germline gene at one end, perhaps through a read error. CDR3 nucleotide sequence: TGTGCTAGCAGCTTAGTGGGAGGGACCCAGTACTTC. Encoded protein: CASSLVGGTQYF. This chain links TRBV7-7 with TRBJ2-5, with D maybe TRBD2 (6 bases). The CDR3 is 12 amino acids. CDR1 is SSHAT and CDR2 is FNYEAQ in the germline V gene (reference sequence).

The gene calls are TRBV7-2 and TRBJ2-3; 12 bases line up with TRBD2. This CDR3 comprises 15 residues. CDR1 is SGHTA, CDR2 FQGNSA, per germline. J was trimmed by 6 bases and V by 2 bases; bases with no gene match: 3. This chain's CDR3 is CASSLLAGGLDTQYF. The CDR3 bases are TGTGCCAGCAGCTTACTAGCGGGGGGGCTCGATACGCAGTATTTT. The full variable domain, its missing parts supplied by reference TRBV7-2 and TRBJ2-3, is GAGVSQSPSNKVTEKGKDVELRCDPISGHTALYWYRQSLGQGLEFLIYFQGNSAPDKSGLPSDRFSAERTGGSVSTLTIQRTQQEDSAVYLCASSLLAGGLDTQYFGPGTRLTVL.

The V call is TRBV7-9, the J call TRBJ1-1, with D tentatively TRBD1 (5 bases). Germline V gives CDR1 SEHNR, CDR2 FQNEAQ (reference sequence). V was pared by 5 bases and J by 1 base, with 8 bases between. This CDR3 spans 13 amino acids. The CDR3 loop reads CASSTRENTEAFF. In nucleotides, the CDR3 is TGTGCCAGCAGCACCAGGGAGAACACTGAAGCTTTCTTT.

This clonotype has more than one count but fewer than ten. The J gene is TRBJ1-4, the V gene TRBV15; possibly TRBD1 for D (6 bases). V shed 8 bases and J shed 8 bases, with 15 bases lying between them. Germline assignment: CDR1 LNHNV and CDR2 YYDKDF (reference sequence). There are 13 residues in the CDR3. The CDR3 nucleotides are TGTGCCACCTCCACCTTCAGGGGAGAAAAACTGTTTTTT. Its translation: CATSTFRGEKLFF.

Many counts were recorded for this clonotype. The V and J genes are TRBV7-6 and TRBJ2-5, with D hard to call. Germline loops: CDR1 SGHVS, CDR2 FNYEAQ. The CDR3 has 12 amino acids. V was trimmed by 8 bases and J by 5 bases, leaving 12 bases between them. CDR3 in amino acids: CASGPVGETQYF. The CDR3 coding sequence is TGTGCCAGCGGGCCGGTGGGGGAGACCCAGTACTTC.

The chain couples TRBV3-1 to TRBJ1-2; the D gene is possibly TRBD1 (6 bases). The CDR3 is 13 amino acids. Germline V lookup: CDR1 LGHDT, CDR2 YNNKEL (reference sequence). With 2 bases removed from V and 8 bases from J, the gap between germline ends came to 12 bases. CDR3 residues: CASSQSGVGGYTF. The DNA for the CDR3 is TGTGCCAGCAGCCAATCAGGGGTAGGGGGCTACACCTTC.

The genes are TRBV10-2 and TRBJ1-1; D perhaps matches TRBD1 (5 bases). The germline V gene has CDR1 WSHSY and CDR2 SAAADI. Deletions cut 6 bases from V and 1 base from J, with 12 bases between. The CDR3 is 14 residues long. Here the CDR3 reads CASRLPGGNTEAFF. In DNA form, the CDR3 reads TGCGCCAGCAGGCTCCCCGGGGGGAACACTGAAGCTTTCTTT.

The rearrangement joins TRBV6-5 to TRBJ1-1; the D gene is possibly TRBD1 (5 bases). CDR1 and CDR2 from the germline V gene are MNHEY and SVGAGI. Trimming cost V 8 bases and J 1 base, with 17 bases left between them. The CDR3 is 15 residues long. The CDR3 protein is CASGGRGSSNTEAFF. The CDR3 coding sequence is TGTGCCAGCGGAGGTAGGGGATCATCGAACACTGAAGCTTTCTTT.

The genes are TRBV10-3 and TRBJ1-1; D might be TRBD1 (5 bases). V was trimmed by 0 bases and J by 6 bases, leaving 14 bases between them. Germline V gene sequence: CDR1 ENHRY, CDR2 SYGVKD. The CDR3 has 15 residues. The CDR3 region is CAISESGPGFPEAFF. The CDR3 coding sequence is TGTGCCATCAGTGAGTCGGGTCCAGGGTTCCCTGAAGCTTTCTTT.

The chain joins TRBV5-8 to TRBJ2-3, with 8 bases aligning to TRBD2. Germline-derived CDR1 and CDR2 are SGHTS and YDEGEE. The ends lost 1 base at V and 4 bases at J; junction bases unmatched: 8. This CDR3 region has 16 residues. DNA for the CDR3: TGTGCCAGCAGCTTGAGAGCGGGGGATGAGGCAGATACGCAGTATTTT. The encoded protein is CASSLRAGDEADTQYF.

The chain has TRBV24-1 and TRBJ1-2; tentatively, D is TRBD1 (5 bases). V shed 9 bases and J shed 3 bases, with 10 bases lying between them. CDR3 length: 12 residues. CDR1 is KGHDR and CDR2 is SFDVKD in the germline V gene. The CDR3 loop reads CATGHLDYGYTF. The DNA for the CDR3 is TGTGCCACCGGACACCTGGACTATGGCTACACCTTC.

The chain has TRBV12-3 or TRBV12-4 and TRBJ2-3, with D possibly TRBD2 on 6 matching bases. Trimming pared 9 bases from V and 0 bases from J, leaving 10 bases between. The CDR3 has 13 residues. CDR3 loop: CASVRGSTDTQYF. CDR3 coding DNA: TGTGCCAGTGTCCGGGGGAGCACAGATACGCAGTATTTT.

The chain carries TRBV6-5 and TRBJ2-7; D is uncertain. V was cut by 7 bases and J by 5 bases, with 9 bases left in between. CDR1 MNHEY and CDR2 SVGAGI come from the germline V gene. This CDR3 comprises 11 residues. The CDR3 loop reads CASTHGDEQYF. CDR3 in DNA: TGTGCCAGCACCCATGGGGACGAGCAGTACTTC.

Comments on this clonotype: The germline gene is not matched at one end of the junction; a read error may be the cause. The V and J genes are TRBV4-2 and TRBJ2-1, with 11 bases matching TRBD2. This CDR3 spans 14 amino acids. Germline lookup yields CDR1 LGHNA and CDR2 YNFKEQ. The CDR3 coding sequence is TGTGCCAGCAGCCCGGGGGCTAGCGGGGGGCTGGTTGAGTTC. Translating gives CASSPGASGGLVEF.

This clonotype was counted only a few times. In DNA form, the CDR3 reads TGTGCCAGCAGTCCCCGCCCCCGCCAGCCCCAGCATTTT. Its protein product is CASSPRPRQPQHF. This chain uses TRBV6-2 or TRBV6-3 with TRBJ1-5, with no clear D. The CDR3 loop spans 13 amino acids. CDR1 and CDR2 from the germline V gene are MNHEY and SVGEGT. V dropped 5 bases and J dropped 7 bases, with 12 bases sitting between them.

This clonotype was recorded a few times. V gene TRBV28 combines with J gene TRBJ2-2; D might be TRBD1 or TRBD2, each matching 6 bases. The length of the CDR3 is 15 residues. Trimming took 8 bases from V and 1 from J, leaving 14 bases between them. Germline CDR1 and CDR2: MDHEN and SYDVKM. CDR3 residues: CASPRGAQNTGELFF. CDR3 DNA sequence: TGTGCCAGCCCTAGGGGGGCCCAGAACACCGGGGAGCTGTTTTTT.

This clonotype was seen only a few times. The CDR3 DNA is TGTGCCAGCAGCTTAGTCCAAAGTTCACCCCTCCACTTT. It translates to CASSLVQSSPLHF. This chain uses TRBV11-3 with TRBJ1-6; D gene uncertain. The germline V gene has CDR1 SGHNT and CDR2 YENEEA. The CDR3 loop spans 13 amino acids. Trimming removed 1 base at V and 9 bases at J, with 7 bases between.

This clonotype was detected many times. This rearrangement joins TRBV7-9 to TRBJ2-7; 7 bases align to TRBD1. V dropped 4 bases and J dropped 0; count of bases not matched to a gene: 6. This CDR3 comprises 15 residues. The germline CDR1 and CDR2 sequences are SEHNR and FQNEAQ (reference sequence). CDR3 bases: TGTGCCAGCAGCTCGAGGGACAGCCCCTCCTACGAGCAGTACGTC. Translating gives CASSSRDSPSYEQYV.

This clonotype was seen a few times. V gene TRBV5-1 combines with J gene TRBJ1-2; D possibly corresponds to TRBD1 (6 bases). V lost 4 bases to trimming and J lost 7 bases, with 20 bases between them. Germline V gene lookup returns CDR1 SGHRS and CDR2 YFSETQ. This CDR3 spans 15 amino acids. The CDR3 nucleotides read TGCGCCAGCAGCCCTACCTCCGGCGGGGGCCTTGGCTACACCTTC. It translates to CASSPTSGGGLGYTF.